This T cell receptor beta chain appears in the sequencing data of a study of blood T cells in healthy people across ages. Only a few counts were recorded for this clonotype. Antigen specificity is unknown. With a J-beta primer mix and a sample-barcoded 5' primer, a second PCR ran about 7 to 12 cycles. A template-switch adaptor that had 12 random nucleotides put a tag on each cDNA molecule. One entry per CDR3 protein, called by TCRdb with MiXCR from the 5' RACE reads. The sample has roughly 500,000 distinct CDR3 sequences, approximately 27% seen once. Total RNA, at least 6 micrograms per sample, was extracted from PBMCs. Findings and limits, study-wide: Both higher diversity and more naive CD4+ cells marked long-lived donors when set against aged donors.

The receptor's source is an older woman in good health. The sample was blood.

The CDR3 nucleotides are TGTGCCAGCAGTCCCAGCGGGGGGGCAATAGAGACCCAGTACTTC. Translated, it gives CASSPSGGAIETQYF. The chain joins TRBV7-2 to TRBJ2-5, with 10 bases lining up with TRBD2. This CDR3 region has 15 residues. J gave up 4 bases and V 6 bases, and 8 bases lay outside the gene matches. Germline assignment: CDR1 SGHTA and CDR2 FQGNSA.